Presented here are 9 T cell receptor beta chains from one specimen sequenced in a study of human T cells and chemical hapten exposure. Time point: pre-sensitization, week 0. Treatment given: therapeutic diphenylcyclopropenone sensitization with weekly scalp DPC. TCRdb passed the RACE reads through MiXCR, listing each CDR3 protein once. The sample consists of a few hundred thousand distinct CDR3 sequences, around 5.5% of them appearing once. The input for sequencing was whole blood, taken in connection with sensitization to the hapten diphenylcyclopropenone (DPC). Receptors originate from a woman between 18 and 29 years old with alopecia areata. Some clones in this sample may be carry-over from other donors' samples.

This clonotype showed up many times. The chain is built from TRBV7-2 and TRBJ1-5; 7 bases align to TRBD1. This CDR3 has 16 residues. V was clipped by 5 bases and J by 1 base; unmatched bases: 8. Germline lookup yields CDR1 SGHTA and CDR2 FQGNSA. The CDR3 region is CASSPQTGESNQPQHF. The CDR3 DNA reads as TGTGCCAGCAGCCCTCAAACAGGGGAGAGCAATCAGCCCCAGCATTTT.

In regard to this clonotype: A much larger clone lies one base from this, so it may be a read error. CDR3 amino acids: CSSSGQSGANVLTF. The CDR3 nucleotides read TGTTCCAGCAGCGGACAGTCTGGGGCCAACGTCCTGACTTTC. The V and J genes are TRBV2 and TRBJ2-6; weak D call: TRBD1 (6 bases). The CDR3 loop spans 14 amino acids. In germline, CDR1 is SNHLY, CDR2 FYNNEI.

This clonotype was seen many times. The chain links TRBV5-1 to TRBJ2-4; 8 bases agree with TRBD1. Looked up from germline, CDR1 is SGHRS and CDR2 is YFSETQ. The CDR3 covers 16 residues. The ends lost 0 bases at V and 8 bases at J; junction bases unmatched: 10. CDR3 amino acids: CASSLVGQGGTDIQYF. CDR3 bases: TGCGCCAGCAGCTTGGTCGGACAGGGAGGTACGGACATTCAGTACTTC.

This clonotype appeared many times. The chain couples TRBV6-5 to TRBJ1-2, with 8 bases matching TRBD1. The V and J ends lost 2 bases and 2 bases, in that order; junction bases with no gene match: 16. The germline V gene encodes CDR1 MNHEY and CDR2 SVGAGI. This CDR3 is built from 19 residues. The CDR3 DNA reads TGTGCCAGCAGTTACAGGGCGCCGGGACAGGCAGGGTACAACTATGGCTACACCTTC. Protein sequence: CASSYRAPGQAGYNYGYTF.

In this sample, this clonotype turned up many times. Here the CDR3 DNA reads TGTGCCAGCAGTCACGGACAGGGGGAAGCTGGAAACACCATATATTTT. This sequence encodes CASSHGQGEAGNTIYF. The gene calls are TRBV28 and TRBJ1-3; TRBD1 matches 10 bases. Germline CDR1 MDHEN, CDR2 SYDVKM. V shed 5 bases, J shed 2 bases, and the junction held 6 bases outside the gene matches. The CDR3 runs to 16 residues.

The chain couples TRBV11-3 to TRBJ2-1, with 7 bases identical to TRBD2. From germline, CDR1 is SGHNT and CDR2 YENEEA. Trimming at V came to 1 base and at J to 2 bases, leaving 2 bases not matched to a gene. The length of the CDR3 is 15 residues. The CDR3 region has the DNA TGTGCCAGCAGCTTAGTGGGGGGGGCCTACAATGAGCAGTTCTTC. Amino acids: CASSLVGGAYNEQFF.

This clonotype was counted at least ten times. The J gene is TRBJ2-7, the V gene TRBV29-1; possibly TRBD1 or TRBD2 for D (5 bases each). Germline lookup yields CDR1 SQVTM and CDR2 ANQGSEA. Trimming left V 3 bases short and J 5 bases short, with 14 bases between. The CDR3 runs 13 residues. The CDR3 nucleotides are TGCAGCGTTGATGGGGGTAATGGTGACGAGCAGTACTTC. It is translated as CSVDGGNGDEQYF.

J is TRBJ2-1 and V is TRBV9, with TRBD1 matching 10 bases. The ends lost 4 bases at V and 9 bases at J; junction bases unmatched: 16. The CDR3 runs 17 residues. Germline V gene sequence: CDR1 SGDLS, CDR2 YYNGEE. CDR3 sequence: CASSSRTPGTGEGEQFF. In nucleotides, the CDR3 is TGTGCCAGCAGCTCAAGGACCCCCGGGACAGGGGAGGGTGAGCAGTTCTTC.

This clonotype was observed a handful of times. Given a much more abundant clone one base away, this may be a read error. The rearrangement links TRBV24-1 to TRBJ2-3; D gene uncertain. There are 11 residues in the CDR3. Between the trimmed V and J ends, which lost 7 bases and 0 bases, there was a span of 1 base. The germline V gene has CDR1 KGHDR and CDR2 SFDVKD. The CDR3 nucleotides are TGTGCCACCAGGAGCACAGATACGCAGTATTTT. The encoded protein is CATRSTDTQYF.